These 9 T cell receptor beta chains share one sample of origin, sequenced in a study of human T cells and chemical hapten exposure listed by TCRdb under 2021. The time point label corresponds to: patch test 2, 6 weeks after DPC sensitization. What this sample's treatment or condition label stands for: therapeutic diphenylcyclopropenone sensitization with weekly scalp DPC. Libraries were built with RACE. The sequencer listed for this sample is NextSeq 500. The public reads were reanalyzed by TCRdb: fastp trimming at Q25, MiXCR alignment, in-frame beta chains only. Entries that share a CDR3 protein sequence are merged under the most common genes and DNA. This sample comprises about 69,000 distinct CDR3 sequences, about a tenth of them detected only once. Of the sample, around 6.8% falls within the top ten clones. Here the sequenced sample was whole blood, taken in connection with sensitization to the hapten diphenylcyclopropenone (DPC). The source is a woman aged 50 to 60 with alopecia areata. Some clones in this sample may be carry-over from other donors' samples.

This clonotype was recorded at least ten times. The CDR3 reads CATSDGTSGPTNTGELFF. The CDR3 DNA is TGTGCCACCAGTGACGGGACTAGCGGGCCGACGAACACCGGGGAGCTGTTTTTT. The chain has TRBV24-1 and TRBJ2-2; TRBD2 matches at 12 bases. Trimming cost V 4 bases and J 0 bases; bases outside gene matches: 5. Germline V gene lookup returns CDR1 KGHDR and CDR2 SFDVKD. The CDR3 consists of 18 residues.

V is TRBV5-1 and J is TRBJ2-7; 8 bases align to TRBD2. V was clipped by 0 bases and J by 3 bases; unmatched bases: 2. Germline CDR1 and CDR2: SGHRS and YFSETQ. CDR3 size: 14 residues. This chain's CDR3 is CASSLAGGIYEQYF. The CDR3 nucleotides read TGCGCCAGCAGCTTGGCGGGAGGGATCTACGAGCAGTACTTC.

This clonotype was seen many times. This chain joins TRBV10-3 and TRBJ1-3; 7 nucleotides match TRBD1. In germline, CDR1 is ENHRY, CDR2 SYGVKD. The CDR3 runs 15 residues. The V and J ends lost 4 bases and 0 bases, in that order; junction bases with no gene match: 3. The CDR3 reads CAISGQGRSGNTIYF. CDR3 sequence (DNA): TGTGCCATCAGTGGACAGGGCCGCTCTGGAAACACCATATATTTT.

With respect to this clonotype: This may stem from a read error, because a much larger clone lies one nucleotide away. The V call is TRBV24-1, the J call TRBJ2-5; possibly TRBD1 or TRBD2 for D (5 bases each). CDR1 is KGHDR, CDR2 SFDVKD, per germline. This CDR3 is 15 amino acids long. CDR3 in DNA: TGTGCCCCCAGTGAAAACACCGGGGCCCAAGAGACCCAGTACTTC. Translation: CAPSENTGAQETQYF.

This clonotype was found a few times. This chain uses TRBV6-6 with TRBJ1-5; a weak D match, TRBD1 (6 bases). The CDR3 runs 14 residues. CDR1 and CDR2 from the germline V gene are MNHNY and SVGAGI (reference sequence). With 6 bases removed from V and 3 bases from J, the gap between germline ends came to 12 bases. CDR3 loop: CASRDTGNNQPQHF. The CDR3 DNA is TGTGCCAGCAGGGATACAGGGAACAATCAGCCCCAGCATTTT.

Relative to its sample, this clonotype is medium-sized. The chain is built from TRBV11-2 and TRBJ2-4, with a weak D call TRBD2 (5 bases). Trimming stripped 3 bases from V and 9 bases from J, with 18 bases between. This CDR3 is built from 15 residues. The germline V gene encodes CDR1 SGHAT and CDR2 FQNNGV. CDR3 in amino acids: CASSFDRWREGIQYF. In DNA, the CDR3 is TGTGCCAGCAGCTTTGACCGTTGGCGCGAGGGCATTCAGTACTTC.

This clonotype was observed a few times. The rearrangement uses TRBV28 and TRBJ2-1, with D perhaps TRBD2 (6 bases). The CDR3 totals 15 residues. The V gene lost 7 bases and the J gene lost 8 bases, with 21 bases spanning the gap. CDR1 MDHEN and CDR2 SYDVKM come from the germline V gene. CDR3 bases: TGTGCCAGCACCCATGGGGCAGGGAGGAGCGATGAGCAGTTCTTC. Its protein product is CASTHGAGRSDEQFF.

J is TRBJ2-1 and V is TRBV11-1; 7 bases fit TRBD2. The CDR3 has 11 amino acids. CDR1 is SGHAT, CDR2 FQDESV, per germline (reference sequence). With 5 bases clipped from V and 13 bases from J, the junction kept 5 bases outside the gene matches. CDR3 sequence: CASSGGLVQFF. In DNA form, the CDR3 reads TGTGCCAGCAGCGGAGGACTAGTTCAGTTCTTC.

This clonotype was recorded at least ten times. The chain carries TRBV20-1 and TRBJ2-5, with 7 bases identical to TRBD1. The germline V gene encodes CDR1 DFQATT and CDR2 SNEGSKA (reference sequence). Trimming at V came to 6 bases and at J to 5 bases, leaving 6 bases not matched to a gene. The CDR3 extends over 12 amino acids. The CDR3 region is CSAVDRTETQYF. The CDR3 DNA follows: TGCAGTGCCGTGGACAGGACTGAGACCCAGTACTTC.